One and the same sample provided the 14 T cell receptor beta chains below, sequenced in a study of identical twins. TCRdb reprocessed the 5' RACE reads via MiXCR and lists one record per CDR3 protein. The sample records 700,000 or so distinct CDR3 sequences, 8.6% being singletons. The same sample was also studied in work on yellow fever vaccine responses in identical twins.

The sequencing input was PBMCs. The receptor set was obtained from a woman between 18 and 29 years old in good health.

This clonotype was recorded many times. The chain is built from TRBV4-3 and TRBJ2-3, with 10 nucleotides matching TRBD2. The CDR3 has 16 residues. Germline loops: CDR1 LGHNA, CDR2 YSLEER. Trimming cost V 1 base and J 4 bases; bases outside gene matches: 5. This chain's CDR3 is CASSQGASGGADTQYF. Written as DNA, the CDR3 is TGCGCCAGCAGCCAAGGGGCTAGCGGGGGTGCAGATACGCAGTATTTT.

This clonotype was detected only a few times. This chain links TRBV10-3 with TRBJ2-7; no definite D call. V was cut by 3 bases and J by 2 bases, with 11 bases left in between. The CDR3 consists of 14 residues. Per the germline V gene, CDR1 is ENHRY and CDR2 is SYGVKD. This CDR3 reads CAISDLGTTYEQYF. CDR3 nucleotide sequence: TGTGCCATCAGTGATTTAGGTACTACCTACGAGCAGTACTTC.

This clonotype showed up many times. The chain combines TRBV7-3 with TRBJ2-5; 9 bases align to TRBD2. The V segment lost 4 bases and the J segment 0 bases; nucleotides outside the gene matches: 3. This CDR3 comprises 15 residues. In germline, CDR1 is SGHTA, CDR2 FQGTGA. The CDR3 DNA is TGTGCCAGCAGCTCCAGCGGGGGGCACCAAGAGACCCAGTACTTC. It codes for CASSSSGGHQETQYF.

V gene TRBV30 combines with J gene TRBJ2-3, with a tentative D call TRBD2 (6 bases). Trimming cost V 0 bases and J 6 bases, with 13 bases left between them. CDR3 size: 14 residues. Per the germline V gene, CDR1 is GTSNPN and CDR2 is SVGIG (reference sequence). This CDR3 is CAWSVASEADTQYF. CDR3 coding DNA: TGTGCCTGGAGTGTAGCTAGCGAGGCTGATACGCAGTATTTT.

This clonotype was recorded at least ten times. The chain couples TRBV3-1 to TRBJ2-5, with 12 bases fitting TRBD2. V gave up 2 bases and J gave up 5 bases; unmatched junction bases: 6. The CDR3 spans 16 residues. CDR1 is LGHDT, CDR2 YNNKEL, per germline (reference sequence). CDR3 nucleotides: TGTGCCAGCAGCCAATCGACTAGCGGGGGAGGGGAGACCCAGTACTTC. It translates to CASSQSTSGGGETQYF.

This clonotype has a count of ten or more. The chain uses TRBV9 and TRBJ2-7; the match to TRBD1 covers 8 bases. V was clipped by 3 bases and J by 5 bases; unmatched bases: 7. CDR1 and CDR2 (germline): SGDLS, YYNGEE. This CDR3 comprises 14 residues. The CDR3 nucleotides are TGTGCCAGCAGCGCCGCACAGGGGGACGACGAGCAGTACTTC. Encoded protein: CASSAAQGDDEQYF.

At least ten counts were recorded for this clonotype. The CDR3 DNA reads TGTGCCACCAGTGATCTTGGCGGGAGCGGTAGCACAGATACGCAGTATTTT. This gives the protein CATSDLGGSGSTDTQYF. The genes are TRBV24-1 and TRBJ2-3; 7 bases line up with TRBD2. J lost 0 bases, V lost 3 bases, and 8 bases had no gene match. Germline CDR1 reads KGHDR; CDR2 reads SFDVKD. CDR3 size: 17 residues.

The sample holds one count of this clonotype. This chain links TRBV7-2 with TRBJ2-7; TRBD2 matches at 7 bases. The trim removed 0 bases at V and 3 bases at J, leaving 5 bases unmatched. The CDR3 contains 15 residues. The germline V gene encodes CDR1 SGHTA and CDR2 FQGNSA. The CDR3 DNA reads as TGTGCCAGCAGCTTAGCACTAGCGAGACTCTACGAGCAGTACTTC. The encoded protein is CASSLALARLYEQYF.

This clonotype was counted at least ten times. The genes are TRBV30 and TRBJ2-3; D perhaps matches TRBD2 (6 bases). V was shortened by 3 bases and J by 6 bases, with 10 bases between the two germline ends. CDR1 GTSNPN and CDR2 SVGIG come from the germline V gene (reference sequence). The CDR3 has 12 amino acids. CDR3 DNA sequence: TGTGCCTGGAGCCCAAGCGGGGATACGCAGTATTTT. Amino acids: CAWSPSGDTQYF.

This clonotype was picked up a small number of times. The rearrangement links TRBV12-3 or TRBV12-4 to TRBJ2-5, with D possibly being TRBD1 or TRBD2 (7 bases each). The V end was cut by 5 bases, the J end by 5 bases, with 21 bases between. CDR3 length: 16 amino acids. The CDR3 bases are TGTGCCAGCAGTCAGGGGGTGATCCCAGCGGGGGAGACCCAGTACTTC. Translated, it gives CASSQGVIPAGETQYF.

The chain is built from TRBV24-1 and TRBJ2-2; 8 nucleotides align to TRBD2. J was trimmed by 4 bases and V by 3 bases; bases with no gene match: 9. CDR3 size: 17 residues. Germline CDR1 is KGHDR and CDR2 is SFDVKD. The CDR3 DNA reads TGTGCCACCAGTGATCCAAGCGGGGGCGCGGGCACCGGGGAGCTGTTTTTT. It is translated as CATSDPSGGAGTGELFF.

The chain is built from TRBV20-1 and TRBJ2-1; TRBD1 or TRBD2 may be the D gene (5 bases each). With 0 bases removed from V and 9 bases from J, the gap between germline ends came to 12 bases. This CDR3 contains 13 residues. Germline CDR1 DFQATT, CDR2 SNEGSKA (reference sequence). For the CDR3, the DNA is TGCAGTGCTAGAGATCAACCAGGGAGTGAGCAGTTCTTC. It translates to CSARDQPGSEQFF.

This clonotype was observed a handful of times. The chain uses TRBV28 and TRBJ1-4; 7 bases align to TRBD1. J was trimmed by 8 bases and V by 1 base; bases with no gene match: 7. In germline, CDR1 is MDHEN, CDR2 SYDVKM. This CDR3 region has 15 residues. The CDR3 DNA is TGTGCCAGCAGTTTATATCGACAGGGAGAGGAAAAACTGTTTTTT. This translates into CASSLYRQGEEKLFF. Full variable domain (rest looked up from reference TRBV28 and TRBJ1-4): DVKVTQSSRYLVKRTGEKVFLECVQDMDHENMFWYRQDPGLGLRLIYFSYDVKMKEKGDIPEGYSVSREKKERFSLILESASTNQTSMYLCASSLYRQGEEKLFFGSGTQLSVL.

The chain uses TRBV18 and TRBJ2-5; TRBD2 agrees at 14 bases. The CDR3 consists of 17 residues. The germline V gene encodes CDR1 KGHSH and CDR2 LQKENI. J lost 7 bases, V lost 5 bases, and 12 bases had no gene match. CDR3 bases: TGTGCCAGCTCAGGCGAGGGACTAGCGGGAGAACCGGTGACCCAGTACTTC. The encoded protein is CASSGEGLAGEPVTQYF.